Below, 31 T cell receptor beta chains from the same sample are listed, as sequenced in a study of control samples from healthy donors and cancer patients. Sequencing was performed with immunoSEQ multiplex PCR; in TCRdb, only in-frame clones are kept and a portion is missing. The sample includes about 40,000 clones, around 90% of them seen just once. Sequenced: blood. Receptors originate from a woman between 50 and 59 years old in good health.

The chain uses TRBV28 and TRBJ2-3, with TRBD1 identical over 7 bases. The junction had 9 bases not matched to a gene; V was cut back by 5 bases and J by 4 bases. CDR1 and CDR2 from the germline V gene are MDHEN and SYDVKM. The CDR3 is 15 amino acids. The CDR3: CASSIPTGKSDTQYF. Here the CDR3 DNA reads TGTGCCAGCAGTATACCGACAGGGAAGTCAGATACGCAGTATTTT.

This clone came up once. The chain joins TRBV11-2 to TRBJ2-3; no firm D call. Germline CDR1 is SGHAT and CDR2 is FQNNGV. Trimming pared 4 bases from V and 4 bases from J, leaving 9 bases between. The CDR3 runs 13 residues. CDR3 sequence (DNA): TGTGCCAGCAGCTCGGATCGCCCAGATACGCAGTATTTT. Its translation: CASSSDRPDTQYF.

This clone was seen once. The chain joins TRBV19 to TRBJ1-1; no definite D call. Germline CDR1 and CDR2: LNHDA and SQIVND (reference sequence). V shed 4 bases and J shed 1 base, with 10 bases lying between them. The CDR3 loop spans 14 amino acids. DNA for the CDR3: TGTGCCAGTAGTACGACGACGGGGAACACTGAAGCTTTCTTT. It codes for CASSTTTGNTEAFF.

The chain combines TRBV19 with TRBJ1-5; D unclear. V lost 3 bases to trimming and J lost 6 bases, with 15 bases between them. CDR1 LNHDA and CDR2 SQIVND come from the germline V gene (reference sequence). The CDR3 has 15 amino acids. The CDR3 region is CASSIHLGFGQPQHF. The CDR3 DNA is TGTGCCAGTAGTATCCACTTGGGATTTGGTCAGCCCCAGCATTTT.

This chain joins TRBV20-1 and TRBJ1-5; D is ambiguous. Trimming took off 3 bases at V and 8 bases at J, with 14 bases between the two ends. The CDR3 extends over 13 amino acids. In germline, CDR1 is DFQATT, CDR2 SNEGSKA (reference sequence). CDR3 nucleotides: TGCAGTGCTAGTGAAACCCTAACGGAGCCCCAGCATTTT. This gives the protein CSASETLTEPQHF.

The chain couples TRBV28 to TRBJ1-4; D is uncertain. The germline V gene has CDR1 MDHEN and CDR2 SYDVKM. V gave up 4 bases and J gave up 2 bases, with 5 bases separating them. CDR3 size: 13 residues. CDR3 protein: CASSSVTNEKLFF. CDR3 in DNA: TGTGCCAGCAGTTCCGTTACTAATGAAAAACTGTTTTTT. Drawing the rest from reference TRBV28 and TRBJ1-4, the complete variable domain is DVKVTQSSRYLVKRTGEKVFLECVQDMDHENMFWYRQDPGLGLRLIYFSYDVKMKEKGDIPEGYSVSREKKERFSLILESASTNQTSMYLCASSSVTNEKLFFGSGTQLSVL.

J is TRBJ1-3 and V is TRBV9; possible D gene TRBD1, 5 bases. Deletions cut 5 bases from V and 0 bases from J, with 12 bases between. The germline CDR1 and CDR2 sequences are SGDLS and YYNGEE. This CDR3 region has 15 residues. CDR3 coding DNA: TGTGCCAGCAGGGATGACGGGGGCTCTGGAAACACCATATATTTT. It yields the protein CASRDDGGSGNTIYF.

The J gene is TRBJ1-4, the V gene TRBV5-5; the D is unclear. The V end was cut by 2 bases, the J end by 3 bases, with 8 bases between. This CDR3 comprises 14 residues. Per germline, CDR1 SGHKS and CDR2 YYEKEE (reference sequence). The CDR3 spells CASSLPEPNEKLFF. For the CDR3, the DNA is TGTGCCAGCAGCTTACCCGAACCTAATGAAAAACTGTTTTTT.

The chain has TRBV20-1 and TRBJ1-2; D ambiguous. CDR3 size: 11 residues. Deletions cut 7 bases from V and 4 bases from J, with 10 bases between. CDR1 is DFQATT and CDR2 is SNEGSKA in the germline V gene (reference sequence). CDR3 protein: CSGPGTYGYTF. DNA of the CDR3: TGCAGTGGTCCGGGTACCTATGGCTACACCTTC.

The V call is TRBV21-1, the J call TRBJ1-6; the table's D call TRBD1 went unverified against the DNA. TRBV21-1 is recorded as a pseudogene. This CDR3 is 15 amino acids long. The CDR3 DNA follows: TGTGCCAGCAGCAAAGCTCAACAGGGCGATTCACCCCTCCACTTT. It is translated as CASSKAQQGDSPLHF.

The CDR3 DNA follows: TGTGCCAGCAGCCAAGAAGGCCTCCTGGCTGAAGCTTTCTTT. It translates to CASSQEGLLAEAFF. V usage is TRBV14 and J usage is TRBJ1-1, with D unclear. The length of the CDR3 is 14 residues. Germline V gives CDR1 SGHDN, CDR2 FVKESK. The V and J ends lost 0 bases and 6 bases respectively, with 11 bases between them.

The genes are TRBV4-3 and TRBJ1-4; 9 bases are shared with TRBD1. Germline-derived CDR1 and CDR2 are LGHNA and YSLEER. Trimming cost V 0 bases and J 5 bases; bases outside gene matches: 4. CDR3 size: 16 residues. The CDR3 here is CASSQETGTGNEKLFF. CDR3 nucleotides: TGCGCCAGCAGCCAAGAGACCGGGACAGGGAATGAAAAACTGTTTTTT.

V and J are TRBV28 and TRBJ1-2; maybe TRBD1 (6 bases). CDR1 is MDHEN and CDR2 is SYDVKM in the germline V gene. CDR3 size: 15 residues. Between the trimmed V and J ends, which lost 3 bases and 4 bases, there was a span of 15 bases. In DNA form, the CDR3 reads TGTGCCAGCAGTTTGGTAGGCGGGGGCAGCTATGGCTACACCTTC. It yields the protein CASSLVGGGSYGYTF.

The chain recombines TRBV21-1 with TRBJ1-2. TRBV21-1 is a pseudogene locus. This CDR3 is built from 12 residues. The CDR3: CASSKYPNGYTF. CDR3 sequence (DNA): TGTGCCAGCAGCAAATACCCTAATGGCTACACCTTC.

J is TRBJ2-4 and V is TRBV20-1, with D possibly TRBD1 on 6 matching bases. V dropped 6 bases and J dropped 5 bases, with 8 bases sitting between them. CDR1 and CDR2 (germline): DFQATT, SNEGSKA (reference sequence). The CDR3 is 11 residues long. CDR3 coding DNA: TGCAGTGCCAGACAGGAAAACATTCAGTACTTC. This encodes CSARQENIQYF.

The chain employs TRBV7-2 and TRBJ1-2, with D hard to call. Per the germline V gene, CDR1 is SGHTA and CDR2 is FQGNSA. Trimming removed 2 bases from V and 7 bases from J, with 14 bases in between. The CDR3 has 14 amino acids. Here the CDR3 DNA reads TGTGCCAGCAGCTTATCAAGGGATACGGGTGGCTACACCTTC. Protein: CASSLSRDTGGYTF. Complete variable domain (other parts from reference TRBV7-2 and TRBJ1-2): GAGVSQSPSNKVTEKGKDVELRCDPISGHTALYWYRQSLGQGLEFLIYFQGNSAPDKSGLPSDRFSAERTGGSVSTLTIQRTQQEDSAVYLCASSLSRDTGGYTFGSGTRLTVV.

The V and J genes are TRBV18 and TRBJ2-7, with 7 bases identical to TRBD1. Germline V gives CDR1 KGHSH, CDR2 LQKENI. CDR3 length: 14 residues. After removal of 4 bases from V and 4 bases from J, the junction contained 7 bases not matched to a gene. CDR3 DNA: TGTGCCAGCTCACAAACGACAGGGAAGTACGAGCAGTACTTC. Amino acids: CASSQTTGKYEQYF.

The chain joins TRBV20-1 to TRBJ2-3; D remains unclear. CDR1 DFQATT and CDR2 SNEGSKA come from the germline V gene (reference sequence). The length of the CDR3 is 11 residues. The V end lost 4 bases, the J end lost 11 bases, and 13 bases lay between the germline ends. The DNA of the CDR3 is TGCAGTGCTAAAAACCTTCTCGGGCAGTATTTT. It is translated as CSAKNLLGQYF.

This chain uses TRBV25-1 with TRBJ1-6; D unclear. Looked up from germline, CDR1 is MGHDK and CDR2 is SYGVNS. Trimming cost V 4 bases and J 0 bases, with 7 bases left between them. The CDR3 has 15 amino acids. For the CDR3, the DNA is TGTGCCAGCAGTGGGCAGAACTCCTATAATTCACCCCTCCACTTT. Translation: CASSGQNSYNSPLHF. Drawing the rest from reference TRBV25-1 and TRBJ1-6, the complete variable domain is EADIYQTPRYLVIGTGKKITLECSQTMGHDKMYWYQQDPGMELHLIHYSYGVNSTEKGDLSSESTVSRIRTEHFPLTLESARPSHTSQYLCASSGQNSYNSPLHFGNGTRLTVT.

The chain couples TRBV28 to TRBJ1-6; unclear D gene. V was pared by 6 bases and J by 7 bases, with 7 bases between. Looked up from germline, CDR1 is MDHEN and CDR2 is SYDVKM. CDR3 size: 12 residues. As DNA, the CDR3 is TGTGCCAGCAGAGCCGGGAATTCACCCCTCCACTTT. Translated, it gives CASRAGNSPLHF.

This chain uses TRBV7-2 with TRBJ1-1; the D gene is possibly TRBD1 (5 bases). The CDR3 runs to 15 residues. Between the trimmed V and J ends, which lost 3 bases and 0 bases, there was a span of 11 bases. Germline loops: CDR1 SGHTA, CDR2 FQGNSA. This chain's CDR3 is CASSFSGTLNTEAFF. DNA of the CDR3: TGTGCCAGCAGCTTTTCCGGGACCCTGAACACTGAAGCTTTCTTT.

The V gene is TRBV6-2 or TRBV6-3, the J gene TRBJ1-1, with TRBD1 matching 10 bases. Per the germline V gene, CDR1 is MNHEY and CDR2 is SVGEGT. The CDR3 is 15 residues long. V was clipped by 2 bases and J by 4 bases; unmatched bases: 4. The CDR3 loop reads CASSYGWTGGTEAFF. In nucleotides, the CDR3 is TGTGCCAGCAGTTACGGTTGGACAGGGGGCACTGAAGCTTTCTTT.

The chain joins TRBV19 to TRBJ2-2, with TRBD1 as a possible D gene (5 bases). V lost 3 bases and J lost 1, with 12 bases in between. In germline, CDR1 is LNHDA, CDR2 SQIVND (reference sequence). The CDR3 loop spans 16 amino acids. CDR3: CASSILTVRNTGELFF. The CDR3 coding sequence is TGTGCCAGTAGTATCTTGACAGTCAGGAACACCGGGGAGCTGTTTTTT.

This clone has a single count. V usage is TRBV19 and J usage is TRBJ2-7, with TRBD1 matching 7 bases. CDR3 length equals 17 residues. Germline V gene sequence: CDR1 LNHDA, CDR2 SQIVND (reference sequence). V trimming: 5 bases; J trimming: 0 bases; junction bases outside the gene matches: 13. The CDR3 here is CASSLSTGQRVSYEQYF. The DNA of the CDR3 is TGTGCCAGTAGTTTATCTACGGGACAGCGAGTCTCCTACGAGCAGTACTTC.

This chain connects TRBV7-2 to TRBJ1-5; D remains unclear. Per germline, CDR1 SGHTA and CDR2 FQGNSA. V lost 0 bases to trimming and J lost 6 bases, with 9 bases between them. CDR3 length: 14 amino acids. CDR3 amino acids: CASSLANEVQPQHF. CDR3 in DNA: TGTGCCAGCAGCTTAGCCAACGAGGTTCAGCCCCAGCATTTT.

This chain joins TRBV10-3 and TRBJ2-7; D possibly matches TRBD1 or TRBD2 (5 bases each). V shed 8 bases and J shed 3 bases, with 23 bases lying between them. The CDR3 is 16 amino acids. Germline CDR1 ENHRY, CDR2 SYGVKD. The DNA for the CDR3 is TGTGCCATCGGCCGAGGGGCAGGGCAAGTTCTCTACGAGCAGTACTTC. This codes for CAIGRGAGQVLYEQYF.

The chain is built from TRBV12-3 or TRBV12-4 and TRBJ2-5, with D possibly matching TRBD2 (6 bases). Between the trimmed V and J ends, which lost 5 bases and 3 bases, there was a span of 10 bases. This CDR3 has 13 amino acids. DNA for the CDR3: TGTGCCAGCAGTCCAGCGGGTGAAGAGACCCAGTACTTC. This translates into CASSPAGEETQYF.

The chain recombines TRBV19 with TRBJ1-6; 7 bases fit TRBD1. The CDR3 contains 14 residues. CDR1 and CDR2 (germline): LNHDA, SQIVND (reference sequence). J was trimmed by 5 bases and V by 6 bases; bases with no gene match: 4. The CDR3 DNA reads as TGTGCCAGTAGCTGGGGGACAGATAATTCACCCCTCCACTTT. Translation gives CASSWGTDNSPLHF.

The rearrangement links TRBV7-2 to TRBJ2-3; D gene ambiguous. Germline V CDR1 and CDR2: SGHTA, FQGNSA. The V end lost 1 base, the J end lost 1 base, and 3 bases lay between the germline ends. This CDR3 contains 13 residues. For the CDR3, the DNA is TGTGCCAGCAGCTTAGTGGGCACAGATACGCAGTATTTT. This translates into CASSLVGTDTQYF.

The rearrangement joins TRBV6-5 to TRBJ1-2; D gene ambiguous. CDR1 is MNHEY, CDR2 SVGAGI, per germline. The CDR3 spans 12 residues. V lost 8 bases and J 2 bases, leaving 9 bases between the germline ends. The CDR3 bases are TGTGCCAGCGTTTATTTAAACTATGGCTACACCTTC. Amino acid sequence: CASVYLNYGYTF.

V usage is TRBV6-5 and J usage is TRBJ1-1, with D tentatively TRBD1 (5 bases). V was shortened by 1 base and J by 0 bases, with 9 bases between the two germline ends. CDR3 length: 15 residues. Germline CDR1 MNHEY, CDR2 SVGAGI. CDR3 sequence reads: CASSYYGGMNTEAFF. The CDR3, as DNA: TGTGCCAGCAGTTACTACGGGGGAATGAACACTGAAGCTTTCTTT.